The entry that follows covers one TCR beta chain sequence. Its target is not known. Sequencing used immunoSEQ multiplex PCR; TCRdb keeps in-frame clones, though not all of them. The data show some 2,500,000 clones, just under 95% seen once. CDR1 and CDR2 (germline): MNHNS, SASEGT. The CDR3 extends over 15 amino acids. Trimming left V 6 bases short and J 4 bases short, with 19 bases between. This specimen belongs to a study of shared clonotypes between healthy human individuals. Donation came from healthy HIV-negative adults that had no recent acute infections or vaccinations. Study-wide findings and caveats: Sequencing depth was a factor that was expected to affect clonotype sharing among donors. In the sorted subsets, rarefaction showed sequencing was incomplete despite large depth.

The chain carries TRBV6-1 and TRBJ2-7, with TRBD1 as a possible D gene (6 bases). The sequenced sample consisted of naive CD4+ T cells from PBMCs. Regarding subset: CD45RA+ positively selected. This TCR was recovered from a man aged 18 to 30 in good health. Some clones in this sample may be carry-over from other donors' samples. The chain's CDR3 is CASSPYRDKTYEQYF. The CDR3 DNA reads TGTGCCAGCAGCCCTTACCGGGACAAGACTTACGAGCAGTACTTC.